These 24 T cell receptor beta chains share one sample of origin, sequenced in a study of liver allograft versus peripheral blood T cells (dated by TCRdb to the early 2020s). About the study as a whole: In liver transplant recipients, the study looked at T cell receptor repertoires in the peripheral blood and set them against the repertoires found within the transplanted livers.

TCRdb names Illumina MiSeq as the instrument used. TCRdb cleaned the public reads at Q25 with fastp, built clones with MiXCR and kept in-frame beta chains. Rows matching on CDR3 protein sequence are summarized as one entry with the most common DNA and genes. The sample data list about 12,000 distinct CDR3 sequences, and 28% of these were observed just once. The top ten hold less than 2.5% of the sample. These receptors were taken from a human patient who had a liver transplant. After a transplant, certain T cells may trace back to the graft donor.

This clonotype was seen a handful of times. The rearrangement links TRBV6-1 to TRBJ1-3, with 7 bases lining up with TRBD1. Germline-derived CDR1 and CDR2 are MNHNS and SASEGT. CDR3 length equals 16 residues. J gave up 4 bases and V 7 bases, and 13 bases lay outside the gene matches. Here the CDR3 reads CASTPGGQRGGNTIYF. The CDR3 nucleotides are TGTGCCAGCACCCCCGGGGGACAGCGAGGAGGAAACACCATATATTTT.

CDR3 sequence (DNA): TGCAGTGCTACATATCGGGGGGTGGACTCCTACGAGCAGTACTTC. This codes for CSATYRGVDSYEQYF. V usage is TRBV20-1 and J usage is TRBJ2-7; 7 bases align to TRBD2. After removal of 4 bases from V and 0 bases from J, the junction contained 9 bases not matched to a gene. Germline-derived CDR1 and CDR2 are DFQATT and SNEGSKA (reference sequence). This CDR3 spans 15 amino acids.

This clonotype showed up many times. V gene TRBV19 combines with J gene TRBJ2-7, with 10 positions matching TRBD1. V lost 6 bases, J lost 1 base, and 6 bases stayed unmatched. The CDR3 has 15 amino acids. The germline V gene has CDR1 LNHDA and CDR2 SQIVND (reference sequence). The CDR3 region is CASRSRGQGSYEQYF. DNA of the CDR3: TGTGCCAGTAGATCTAGGGGACAGGGGTCCTACGAGCAGTACTTC.

This clonotype was seen more than once but under ten times. The chain joins TRBV9 to TRBJ1-2, with D possibly being TRBD1 (5 bases). V dropped 0 bases and J dropped 4 bases, with 13 bases sitting between them. Per the germline V gene, CDR1 is SGDLS and CDR2 is YYNGEE. This CDR3 has 15 amino acids. This chain's CDR3 is CASSVDAGSGYGYTF. The CDR3 bases are TGTGCCAGCAGCGTAGATGCAGGGTCCGGCTATGGCTACACCTTC.

This clonotype was counted at least ten times. V gene TRBV6-5 combines with J gene TRBJ2-7; tentatively, D is TRBD2 (5 bases). The CDR3 length is 14 residues. CDR1 is MNHEY and CDR2 is SVGAGI in the germline V gene. Trimming stripped 6 bases from V and 3 bases from J, with 15 bases between. The CDR3 sequence: CASSPDFNLYEQYF. In DNA form, the CDR3 reads TGTGCCAGCAGCCCGGACTTCAATCTCTACGAGCAGTACTTC.

The chain joins TRBV6-6 to TRBJ1-1; 8 positions match TRBD1. The CDR3 runs 13 residues. The junction had 0 bases not matched to a gene; V was cut back by 5 bases and J by 1 base. From germline, CDR1 is MNHNY and CDR2 SVGAGI (reference sequence). CDR3 coding DNA: TGTGCCAGCAGTGACAGGGGGAACACTGAAGCTTTCTTT. This gives the protein CASSDRGNTEAFF.

The chain couples TRBV5-4 to TRBJ1-4, with D unresolved. V was shortened by 4 bases and J by 4 bases, with 8 bases between the two germline ends. CDR1 is SGHNT and CDR2 is YYREEE in the germline V gene (reference sequence). There are 13 residues in the CDR3. The CDR3 here is CASSRVDNEKLFF. The CDR3 DNA reads as TGTGCCAGCAGCAGGGTCGATAATGAAAAACTGTTTTTT.

This clonotype was picked up a small number of times. The genes are TRBV19 and TRBJ1-4; D remains unclear. Germline V gives CDR1 LNHDA, CDR2 SQIVND (reference sequence). Trimming removed 0 bases at V and 4 bases at J, with 15 bases between. The CDR3 contains 17 residues. The CDR3: CASSIESARTNNEKLFF. Here the CDR3 DNA reads TGTGCCAGTAGTATAGAGTCTGCCAGGACTAATAATGAAAAACTGTTTTTT. Supplemented by reference TRBV19 and TRBJ1-4, the full variable domain reads DGGITQSPKYLFRKEGQNVTLSCEQNLNHDAMYWYRQDPGQGLRLIYYSQIVNDFQKGDIAEGYSVSREKKESFPLTVTSAQKNPTAFYLCASSIESARTNNEKLFFGSGTQLSVL.

This chain joins TRBV12-3 or TRBV12-4 and TRBJ2-7; D could derive from TRBD1 or TRBD2 (5 bases each). The CDR3 covers 14 residues. V was pared by 2 bases and J by 6 bases, with 14 bases between. This CDR3 reads CASSLNQGELEQYF. DNA for the CDR3: TGTGCCAGCAGTTTAAATCAGGGAGAGCTCGAGCAGTACTTC.

This clonotype is deemed medium-sized. The rearrangement joins TRBV19 to TRBJ2-5; 8 bases are shared with TRBD1. After removal of 5 bases from V and 5 bases from J, the junction contained 7 bases not matched to a gene. This CDR3 contains 14 residues. Germline CDR1 reads LNHDA; CDR2 reads SQIVND (reference sequence). The CDR3, as DNA: TGTGCCAGTAGTCTAAGGACAGGGAGTGAGACCCAGTACTTC. It is translated as CASSLRTGSETQYF.

This clonotype was picked up many times. The chain recombines TRBV13 with TRBJ1-4; TRBD1 might be the D (5 bases). The CDR3 loop spans 14 amino acids. Germline V lookup: CDR1 PRHDT, CDR2 FYEKMQ (reference sequence). Trimming left V 1 base short and J 8 bases short, with 11 bases between. As DNA, the CDR3 is TGTGCCAGCAGCTTAGAAGCAGGGACCGAAAAACTGTTTTTT. Amino acids: CASSLEAGTEKLFF.

The chain carries TRBV7-9 and TRBJ2-3; the D gene is possibly TRBD1 (5 bases). This CDR3 is built from 16 residues. Germline V gene lookup returns CDR1 SEHNR and CDR2 FQNEAQ (reference sequence). V was trimmed by 2 bases and J by 2 bases, leaving 14 bases between them. As DNA, the CDR3 is TGTGCCAGCAGCTTAATGGGGCAGGGCATCACAGATACGCAGTATTTT. Protein: CASSLMGQGITDTQYF.

This chain joins TRBV6-2 or TRBV6-3 and TRBJ1-5, with D tentatively TRBD1 (6 bases). The germline V gene has CDR1 MNHEY and CDR2 SVGEGT. V was trimmed by 2 bases and J by 6 bases, leaving 11 bases between them. The CDR3 consists of 14 residues. As DNA, the CDR3 is TGTGCCAGCAGTTACGGGGGGCAGAGTCAGCCCCAGCATTTT. This codes for CASSYGGQSQPQHF.

This clonotype was observed at least ten times. The rearrangement links TRBV6-6 to TRBJ2-5, with TRBD2 matching 9 bases. Looked up from germline, CDR1 is MNHNY and CDR2 is SVGAGI (reference sequence). CDR3 size: 16 residues. V was pared by 0 bases and J by 5 bases, with 7 bases of the junction left unmatched. The CDR3 region has the DNA TGTGCCAGCAGTTACTCTGGCGCGGGGGGGAGGGAGACCCAGTACTTC. It codes for CASSYSGAGGRETQYF.

The chain combines TRBV5-4 with TRBJ1-4, with 7 positions matching TRBD1. The length of the CDR3 is 16 residues. The germline V gene has CDR1 SGHNT and CDR2 YYREEE (reference sequence). Losses at the gene ends were 4 bases for V and 5 bases for J; bases not matched to a gene: 11. DNA of the CDR3: TGTGCCAGCAGCGCCAACAAGACAGGGAAGAATGAAAAACTGTTTTTT. It yields the protein CASSANKTGKNEKLFF.

The table lists this clonotype with a few counts. Relative to the germline gene, one junction end is altered; a read error may explain this. V and J are TRBV20-1 and TRBJ1-1; 10 nucleotides align to TRBD1. This CDR3 is 12 amino acids long. Germline assignment: CDR1 DFQATT and CDR2 SNEGSKA (reference sequence). DNA of the CDR3: TGCAGTGCCAGAGGACAGGGGGGTGAAGCTTTCTTT. As protein: CSARGQGGEAFF.

This clonotype has just a few counts. The CDR3 here is CASSLQGSTEQFF. The CDR3 nucleotides are TGTGCCAGCAGCTTACAGGGTAGTACTGAGCAGTTCTTC. The chain recombines TRBV6-1 with TRBJ2-1; maybe TRBD1 (6 bases). Trimming cost V 6 bases and J 9 bases, with 15 bases left between them. CDR1 and CDR2 (germline): MNHNS, SASEGT. This CDR3 spans 13 amino acids.

Notes on this clonotype: Being one base from a much bigger clone, this may be a read error. This likely comes from a read error, as the CDR3 has no conserved phenylalanine or tryptophan at its end. This sequence joins TRBV28 and TRBJ1-2; no reliable D call. V was pared by 6 bases and J by 3 bases, with 8 bases between. This CDR3 spans 12 amino acids. The germline V gene has CDR1 MDHEN and CDR2 SYDVKM. This CDR3 reads CASSLNDYGYTL. The CDR3 nucleotides read TGTGCCAGCAGCCTCAACGACTATGGCTACACCTTA.

In this sample, this clonotype turned up a few times. The genes are TRBV20-1 and TRBJ2-5; D is uncertain. The V gene lost 6 bases and the J gene lost 1 base, with 9 bases spanning the gap. The CDR3 is made up of 12 amino acids. Germline V gene data show CDR1 as DFQATT and CDR2 as SNEGSKA (reference sequence). The CDR3 reads CSAITGQETQYF. CDR3 nucleotide sequence: TGCAGTGCCATAACCGGCCAAGAGACCCAGTACTTC.

Ten or more counts support this clonotype. V and J are TRBV19 and TRBJ2-3; possibly TRBD2 for D (5 bases). This CDR3 comprises 14 residues. Germline loops: CDR1 LNHDA, CDR2 SQIVND (reference sequence). Deletions cut 5 bases from V and 3 bases from J, with 12 bases between. CDR3 bases: TGTGCCAGTAGTTTAGGACTTGGAACAGATACGCAGTATTTT. This translates into CASSLGLGTDTQYF.

This clonotype was found many times. This chain links TRBV19 with TRBJ1-4, with TRBD1 matching over 11 bases. V shed 5 bases and J 10 bases; nucleotides not matched to a gene: 9. CDR1 and CDR2 (germline): LNHDA, SQIVND (reference sequence). The CDR3 extends over 15 amino acids. This chain's CDR3 is CASSQPGQGVVKLFF. The CDR3 coding sequence is TGTGCCAGTAGTCAGCCGGGACAGGGGGTAGTAAAACTGTTTTTT.

This chain connects TRBV6-1 to TRBJ2-3; D may be TRBD1 (6 bases). Germline V CDR1 and CDR2: MNHNS, SASEGT. This CDR3 is 15 amino acids long. V was trimmed by 4 bases and J by 2 bases, leaving 13 bases between them. CDR3 nucleotide sequence: TGTGCCAGCAGTGGGGCCGGACAGAACACAGATACGCAGTATTTT. Translation gives CASSGAGQNTDTQYF.

The rearrangement uses TRBV20-1 and TRBJ2-5, with D perhaps TRBD2 (7 bases). The germline V and J ends were trimmed by 3 bases and 4 bases, with 9 bases remaining between them. Germline CDR1 reads DFQATT; CDR2 reads SNEGSKA (reference sequence). This CDR3 region has 12 residues. The DNA of the CDR3 is TGCAGTGCTAGGGGAGGGGGAGAGACCCAGTACTTC. Protein sequence: CSARGGGETQYF.

The chain joins TRBV29-1 to TRBJ2-3; 8 nucleotides align to TRBD2. V dropped 6 bases and J dropped 6; count of bases not matched to a gene: 8. Germline CDR1 reads SQVTM; CDR2 reads ANQGSEA. The CDR3 covers 13 residues. CDR3 DNA sequence: TGCAGCGTGGGGACTAGTGGTATGGATACGCAGTATTTT. Amino acid sequence: CSVGTSGMDTQYF.